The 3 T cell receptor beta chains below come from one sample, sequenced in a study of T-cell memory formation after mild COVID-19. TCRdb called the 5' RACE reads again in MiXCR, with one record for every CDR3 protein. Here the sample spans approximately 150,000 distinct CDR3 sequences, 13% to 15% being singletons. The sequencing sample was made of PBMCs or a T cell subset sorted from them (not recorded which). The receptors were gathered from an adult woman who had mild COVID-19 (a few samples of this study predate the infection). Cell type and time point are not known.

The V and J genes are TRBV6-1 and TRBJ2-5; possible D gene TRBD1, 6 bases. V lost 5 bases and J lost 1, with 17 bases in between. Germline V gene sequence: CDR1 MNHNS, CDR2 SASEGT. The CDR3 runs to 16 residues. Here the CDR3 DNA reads TGTGCCAGCAGTTACTTCCCGGGACATAGCCAAGAGACCCAGTACTTC. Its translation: CASSYFPGHSQETQYF.

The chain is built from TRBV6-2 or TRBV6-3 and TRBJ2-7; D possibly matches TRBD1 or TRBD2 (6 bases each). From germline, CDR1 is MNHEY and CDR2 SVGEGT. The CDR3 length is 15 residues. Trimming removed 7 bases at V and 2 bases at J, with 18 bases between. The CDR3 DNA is TGTGCCAGCACCCATACAGGGCGGAGGGCCTACGAGCAGTACTTC. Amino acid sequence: CASTHTGRRAYEQYF.

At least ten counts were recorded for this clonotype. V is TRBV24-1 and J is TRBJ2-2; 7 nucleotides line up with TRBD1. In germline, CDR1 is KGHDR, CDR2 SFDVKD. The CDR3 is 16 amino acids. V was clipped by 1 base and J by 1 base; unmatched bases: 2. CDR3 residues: CATSDLQGRNTGELFF. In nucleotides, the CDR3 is TGTGCCACCAGTGATTTACAGGGGCGGAACACCGGGGAGCTGTTTTTT.